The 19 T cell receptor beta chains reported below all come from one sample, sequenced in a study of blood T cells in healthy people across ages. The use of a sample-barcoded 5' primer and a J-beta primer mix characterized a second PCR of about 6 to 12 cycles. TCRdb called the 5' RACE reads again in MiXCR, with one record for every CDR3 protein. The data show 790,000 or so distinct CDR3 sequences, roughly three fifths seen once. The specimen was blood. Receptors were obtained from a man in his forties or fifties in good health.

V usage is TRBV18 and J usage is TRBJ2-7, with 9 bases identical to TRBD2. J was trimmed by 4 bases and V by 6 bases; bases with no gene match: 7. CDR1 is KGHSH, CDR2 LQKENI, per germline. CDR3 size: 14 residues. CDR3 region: CASSRTSALYEQYF. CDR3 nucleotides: TGTGCCAGCTCGCGGACTAGCGCTCTTTACGAGCAGTACTTC.

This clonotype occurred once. Here the CDR3 reads CASSLGTSVNEQFF. Here the CDR3 DNA reads TGTGCCAGCAGCTTAGGGACTTCGGTCAATGAGCAGTTCTTC. The rearrangement joins TRBV11-2 to TRBJ2-1; D might be TRBD2 (5 bases). V was shortened by 1 base and J by 6 bases, with 10 bases between the two germline ends. The CDR3 spans 14 residues. Germline V CDR1 and CDR2: SGHAT, FQNNGV. The variable domain in full, with the rest retrieved from reference TRBV11-2 and TRBJ2-1, is EAGVAQSPRYKIIEKRQSVAFWCNPISGHATLYWYQQILGQGPKLLIQFQNNGVVDDSQLPKDRFSAERLKGVDSTLKIQPAKLEDSAVYLCASSLGTSVNEQFFGPGTRLTVL.

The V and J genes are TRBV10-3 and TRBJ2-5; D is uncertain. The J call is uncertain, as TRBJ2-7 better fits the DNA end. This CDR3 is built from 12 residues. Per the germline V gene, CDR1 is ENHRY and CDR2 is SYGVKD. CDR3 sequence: CAISDGRNEQYF. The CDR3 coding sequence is TGTGCCATCAGTGACGGAAGAAACGAGCAGTACTTC.

The chain's CDR3 is CASRPGLAGVGHKQYF. Here the CDR3 DNA reads TGTGCCAGCAGGCCGGGACTAGCGGGAGTAGGCCACAAGCAGTACTTC. The chain combines TRBV28 with TRBJ2-7, with TRBD2 identical over 14 bases. The CDR3 covers 16 residues. Germline V gene data show CDR1 as MDHEN and CDR2 as SYDVKM. V was pared by 6 bases and J by 8 bases, with 12 bases of the junction left unmatched.

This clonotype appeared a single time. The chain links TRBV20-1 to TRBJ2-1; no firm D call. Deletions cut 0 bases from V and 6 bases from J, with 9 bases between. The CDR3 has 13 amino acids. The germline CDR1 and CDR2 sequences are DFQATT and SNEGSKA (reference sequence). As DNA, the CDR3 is TGCAGTGCTAGAGACCTCAAGGCCAATGAGCAGTTCTTC. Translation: CSARDLKANEQFF.

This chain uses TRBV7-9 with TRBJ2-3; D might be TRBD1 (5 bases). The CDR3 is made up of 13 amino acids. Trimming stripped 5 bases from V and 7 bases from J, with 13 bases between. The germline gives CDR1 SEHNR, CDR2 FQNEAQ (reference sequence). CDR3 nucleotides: TGTGCCAGCAGCCCATTAAGGGGCTATACGCAGTATTTT. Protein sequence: CASSPLRGYTQYF.

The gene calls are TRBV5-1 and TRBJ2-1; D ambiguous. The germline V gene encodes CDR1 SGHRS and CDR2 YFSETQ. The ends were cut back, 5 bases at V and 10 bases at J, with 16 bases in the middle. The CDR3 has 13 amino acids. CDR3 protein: CASRPDGLREQFF. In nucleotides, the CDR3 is TGCGCCAGCAGACCAGATGGTTTACGCGAGCAGTTCTTC.

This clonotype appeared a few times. CDR3 loop: CASIRENIQYF. In nucleotides, the CDR3 is TGTGCCAGCATCAGGGAAAACATTCAGTACTTC. This chain joins TRBV7-2 and TRBJ2-4; D possibly corresponds to TRBD1 (5 bases). V lost 7 bases to trimming and J lost 5 bases, with 6 bases between them. The CDR3 runs to 11 residues. In germline, CDR1 is SGHTA, CDR2 FQGNSA. Full variable domain (missing parts from reference TRBV7-2 and TRBJ2-4): GAGVSQSPSNKVTEKGKDVELRCDPISGHTALYWYRQSLGQGLEFLIYFQGNSAPDKSGLPSDRFSAERTGGSVSTLTIQRTQQEDSAVYLCASIRENIQYFGAGTRLSVL.

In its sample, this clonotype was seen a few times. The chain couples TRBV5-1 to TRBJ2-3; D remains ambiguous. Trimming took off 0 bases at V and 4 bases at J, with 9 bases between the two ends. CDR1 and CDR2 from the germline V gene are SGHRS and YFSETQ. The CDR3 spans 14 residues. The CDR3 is CASSLAVRSDTQYF. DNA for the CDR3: TGCGCCAGCAGCTTGGCCGTTCGCTCAGATACGCAGTATTTT.

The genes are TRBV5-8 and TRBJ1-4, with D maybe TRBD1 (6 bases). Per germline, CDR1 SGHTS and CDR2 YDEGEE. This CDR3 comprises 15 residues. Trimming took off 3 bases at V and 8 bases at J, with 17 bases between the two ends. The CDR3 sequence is CASSSPGAQGEKLFF. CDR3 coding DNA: TGTGCCAGCAGCTCTCCGGGAGCCCAGGGGGAAAAACTGTTTTTT.

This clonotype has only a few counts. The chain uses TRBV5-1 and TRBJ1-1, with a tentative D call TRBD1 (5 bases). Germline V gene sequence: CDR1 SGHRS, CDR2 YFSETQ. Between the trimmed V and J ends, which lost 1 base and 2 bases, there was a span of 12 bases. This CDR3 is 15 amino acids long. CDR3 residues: CASSLYRGGNTEAFF. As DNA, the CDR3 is TGCGCCAGCAGCTTGTACCGGGGGGGTAACACTGAAGCTTTCTTT.

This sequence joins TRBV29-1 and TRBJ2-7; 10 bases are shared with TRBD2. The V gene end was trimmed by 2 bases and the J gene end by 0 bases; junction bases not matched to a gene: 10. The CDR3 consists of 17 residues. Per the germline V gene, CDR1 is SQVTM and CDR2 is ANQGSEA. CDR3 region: CSVEFPLASGSSYEQYF. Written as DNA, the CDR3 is TGCAGCGTTGAATTCCCCCTGGCTAGCGGGAGCTCCTACGAGCAGTACTTC.

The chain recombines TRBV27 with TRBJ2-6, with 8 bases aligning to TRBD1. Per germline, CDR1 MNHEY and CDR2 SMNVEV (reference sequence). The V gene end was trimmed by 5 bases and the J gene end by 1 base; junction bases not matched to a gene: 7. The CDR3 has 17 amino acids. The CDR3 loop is CASSIRTGTSGANVLTF. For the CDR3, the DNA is TGTGCCAGCAGTATAAGGACAGGGACTTCTGGGGCCAACGTCCTGACTTTC. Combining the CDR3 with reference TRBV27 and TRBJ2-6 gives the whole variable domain EAQVTQNPRYLITVTGKKLTVTCSQNMNHEYMSWYRQDPGLGLRQIYYSMNVEVTDKGDVPEGYKVSRKEKRNFPLILESPSPNQTSLYFCASSIRTGTSGANVLTFGAGSRLTVL.

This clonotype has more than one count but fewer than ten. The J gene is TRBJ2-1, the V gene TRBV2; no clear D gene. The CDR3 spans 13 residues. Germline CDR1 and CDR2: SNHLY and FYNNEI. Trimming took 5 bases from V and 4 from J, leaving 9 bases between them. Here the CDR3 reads CASSPSPYNEQFF. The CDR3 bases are TGTGCCAGCAGTCCATCCCCGTACAATGAGCAGTTCTTC.

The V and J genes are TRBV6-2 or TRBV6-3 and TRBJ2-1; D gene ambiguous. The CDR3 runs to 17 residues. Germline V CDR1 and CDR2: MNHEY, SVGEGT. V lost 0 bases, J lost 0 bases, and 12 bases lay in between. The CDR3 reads CASSYSASSSSYNEQFF. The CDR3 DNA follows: TGTGCCAGCAGTTACTCGGCTTCGTCGAGCTCCTACAATGAGCAGTTCTTC.

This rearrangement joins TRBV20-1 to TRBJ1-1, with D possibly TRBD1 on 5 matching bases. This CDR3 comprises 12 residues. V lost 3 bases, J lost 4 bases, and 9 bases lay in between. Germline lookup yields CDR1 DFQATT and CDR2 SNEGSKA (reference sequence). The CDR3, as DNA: TGCAGTGCTAGCTCAGGGAGCACTGAAGCTTTCTTT. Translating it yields CSASSGSTEAFF.

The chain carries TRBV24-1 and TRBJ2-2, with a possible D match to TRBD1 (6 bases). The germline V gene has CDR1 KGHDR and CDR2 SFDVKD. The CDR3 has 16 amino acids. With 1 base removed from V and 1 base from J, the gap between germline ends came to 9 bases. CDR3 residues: CATSDFRDKNTGELFF. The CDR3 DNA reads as TGTGCCACCAGTGATTTCCGGGACAAGAACACCGGGGAGCTGTTTTTT.

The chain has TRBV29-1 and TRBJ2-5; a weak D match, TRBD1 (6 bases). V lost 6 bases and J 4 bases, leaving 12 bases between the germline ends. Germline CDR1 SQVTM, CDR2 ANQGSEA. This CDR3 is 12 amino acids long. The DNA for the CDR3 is TGCAGCGTGAGACAGGCTGGAGAGACCCAGTACTTC. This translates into CSVRQAGETQYF.

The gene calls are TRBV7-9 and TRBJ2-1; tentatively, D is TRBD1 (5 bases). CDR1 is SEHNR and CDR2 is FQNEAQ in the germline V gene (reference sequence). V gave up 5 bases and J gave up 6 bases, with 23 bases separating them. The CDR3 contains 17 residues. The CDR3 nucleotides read TGTGCCAGCAGCCGGGCCTCAGGGTGGGGAAGGGGCAATGAGCAGTTCTTC. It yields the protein CASSRASGWGRGNEQFF.